This TCR beta chain stems from a study of response to subunit inactivated influenza vaccine. Findings and limits, study-wide: T cells newly recruited by each seasonal influenza vaccination are few, the authors suggested.

J gave up 2 bases and V 5 bases, and 9 bases lay outside the gene matches. Looked up from germline, CDR1 is SGHRS and CDR2 is YFSETQ. The CDR3 is 15 residues long. From the RT-PCR reads, TCRdb called clonotypes with MiXCR, one entry per CDR3 protein. This sample has 500,000 to 600,000 distinct CDR3 sequences, with approximately 10% found just once. This clonotype was observed a few times. Its antigen is not known. J is TRBJ2-5 and V is TRBV5-1, with 7 positions matching TRBD2. The TCR comes from a man in his fifties or sixties who received an inactivated influenza vaccine. Sequenced here: PBMCs from blood, sampled on the day of vaccination. The CDR3: CASRTSAGSQETQYF. The DNA of the CDR3 is TGCGCCAGCAGAACCTCAGCGGGGTCACAAGAGACCCAGTACTTC.